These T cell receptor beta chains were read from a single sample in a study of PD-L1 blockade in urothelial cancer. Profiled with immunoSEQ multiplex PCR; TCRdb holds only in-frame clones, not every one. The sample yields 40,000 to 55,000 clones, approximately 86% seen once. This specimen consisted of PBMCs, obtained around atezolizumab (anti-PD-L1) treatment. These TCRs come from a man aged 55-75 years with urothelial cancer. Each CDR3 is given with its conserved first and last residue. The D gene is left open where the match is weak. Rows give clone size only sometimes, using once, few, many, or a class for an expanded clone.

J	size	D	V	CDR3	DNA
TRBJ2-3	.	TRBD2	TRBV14	CASSQDWRLASSTDTQYF	TGTGCCAGCAGCCAAGATTGGCGACTAGCATCTAGCACAGATACGCAGTATTTT
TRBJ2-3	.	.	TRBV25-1	CASSARDLVSPTDTQYF	TGTGCCAGCAGTGCGAGGGACTTAGTCTCACCCACAGATACGCAGTATTTT
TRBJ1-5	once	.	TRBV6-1	CASREGWSDQPQHF	TGTGCCAGCAGAGAGGGATGGAGCGATCAGCCCCAGCATTTT
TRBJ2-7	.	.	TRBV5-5	CASSLTGMRESEQYF	TGTGCCAGCAGCTTGACGGGAATGAGGGAATCCGAGCAGTACTTC
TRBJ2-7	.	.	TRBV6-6	CASSYYTSSEQYF	TGTGCCAGCAGTTACTATACTAGTAGCGAGCAGTACTTC
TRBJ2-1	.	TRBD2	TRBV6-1	CASSEALAGGNEQFF	TGTGCCAGCAGTGAAGCTCTAGCGGGGGGGAATGAGCAGTTCTTC
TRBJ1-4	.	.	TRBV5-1	CASSDTGSLREKLFF	TGCGCCAGCAGCGACACAGGGTCTCTAAGGGAAAAACTGTTTTTT
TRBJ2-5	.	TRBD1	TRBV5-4	CASSPTRTGEETQYF	TGTGCCAGCAGCCCGACACGGACAGGGGAAGAGACCCAGTACTTC
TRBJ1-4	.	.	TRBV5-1	CASAPKGESHEKLFF	TGCGCCAGCGCCCCAAAGGGGGAGTCGCATGAAAAACTGTTTTTT
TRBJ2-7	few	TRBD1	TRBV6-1	CASSGSQGIKPYEQYF	TGTGCCAGCAGTGGCTCACAGGGGATCAAGCCCTACGAGCAGTACTTC
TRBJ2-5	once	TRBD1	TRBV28	CASSLNQGQGFGETQYF	TGTGCCAGCAGTTTAAATCAGGGACAGGGGTTTGGGGAGACCCAGTACTTC
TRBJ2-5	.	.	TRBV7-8	CASSLVRGQWETQYF	TGTGCCAGCAGCTTAGTTAGGGGCCAGTGGGAGACCCAGTACTTC
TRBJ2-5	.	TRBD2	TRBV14	CASSPIRAGVVETQYF	TGTGCCAGCAGCCCGATCCGGGCGGGGGTTGTGGAGACCCAGTACTTC
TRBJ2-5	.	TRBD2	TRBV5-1	CASSLVGGGGETQYF	TGCGCCAGCAGCTTGGTCGGCGGGGGGGGAGAGACCCAGTACTTC
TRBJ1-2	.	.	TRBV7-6	CASSQQDAIALYGYTF	TGTGCCAGCAGCCAACAGGATGCCATTGCCCTTTATGGCTACACCTTC
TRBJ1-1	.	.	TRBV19	CASSIPGLNTEAFF	TGTGCCAGTAGTATCCCGGGTCTGAACACTGAAGCTTTCTTT
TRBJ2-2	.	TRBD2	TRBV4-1	CASSPRTSGGIRTGELFF	TGCGCCAGCAGCCCACGGACTAGCGGGGGTATCCGGACCGGGGAGCTGTTTTTT
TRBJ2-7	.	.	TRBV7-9	CASSLGVGVLPEQYF	TGTGCCAGCAGCTTAGGAGTCGGGGTACTCCCCGAGCAGTACTTC
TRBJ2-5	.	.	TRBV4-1	CASSQDRGGYGETQYF	TGCGCCAGCAGCCAAGACCGTGGCGGGTATGGAGAGACCCAGTACTTC
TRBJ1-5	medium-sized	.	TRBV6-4	CAPSVKEPNQPQHF	TGTGCCCCATCCGTAAAGGAGCCCAATCAGCCCCAGCATTTT
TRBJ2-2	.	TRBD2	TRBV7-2	CASSLTTSGGHRGTGELFF	TGTGCCAGCAGCCTAACGACTAGCGGGGGGCATCGGGGCACCGGGGAGCTGTTTTTT
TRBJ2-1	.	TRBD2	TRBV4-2	CASSQDGTSGGVAYNEQFF	TGTGCCAGCAGCCAAGATGGGACTAGCGGGGGTGTGGCCTACAATGAGCAGTTCTTC
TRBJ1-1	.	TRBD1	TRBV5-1	CASNDRGPNTEAFF	TGCGCCAGTAATGACAGGGGGCCGAACACTGAAGCTTTCTTT
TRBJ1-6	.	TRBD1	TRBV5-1	CASSLARQGTFSDALHF	TGCGCCAGCAGCTTGGCTCGACAGGGGACCTTTTCGGACGCCCTCCACTTT
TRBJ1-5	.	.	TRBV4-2	CASSQGLGGGNQPQHF	TGTGCCAGCAGCCAAGGACTCGGGGGAGGCAATCAGCCCCAGCATTTT
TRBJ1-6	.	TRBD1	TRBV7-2	CASSLLPTGVSPLHF	TGTGCCAGCAGCTTACTACCGACAGGGGTCTCACCCCTCCACTTT
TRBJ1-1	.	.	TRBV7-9	CASTKGGWTEAFF	TGTGCCAGCACCAAAGGGGGTTGGACTGAAGCTTTCTTT
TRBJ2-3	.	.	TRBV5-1	CASSPLPPLGTDTQYF	TGCGCCAGCAGTCCTCTACCCCCTTTGGGCACAGATACGCAGTATTTT
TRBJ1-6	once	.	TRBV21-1	CASSPFGGTGGSPLHF	TGTGCCAGCAGCCCTTTTGGAGGGACAGGGGGATCACCCCTCCACTTT
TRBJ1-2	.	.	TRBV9	CASSVGEGYGYTF	TGTGCCAGCAGCGTAGGGGAGGGTTACGGCTACACCTTC
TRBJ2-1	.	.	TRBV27	CASPFWDRDFNNNEQFF	TGTGCCAGCCCCTTTTGGGACCGGGACTTTAATAACAATGAGCAGTTCTTC
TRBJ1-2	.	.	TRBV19	CASSNNGYTF	TGTGCCAGTAGTAACAATGGCTACACCTTC
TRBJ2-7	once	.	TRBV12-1	CASRSRQGFSYEQYF	TGTGCCAGCAGATCTCGCCAGGGTTTCTCCTACGAGCAGTACTTC
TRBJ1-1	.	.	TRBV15	CATSRDRGWTNTEAFF	TGTGCCACCAGCAGAGATCGAGGGTGGACGAACACTGAAGCTTTCTTT
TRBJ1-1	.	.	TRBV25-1	CASSRQGGTEAFF	TGTGCCAGCAGTCGGCAAGGGGGCACTGAAGCTTTCTTT
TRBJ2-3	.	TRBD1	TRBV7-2	CASSSDRGQTDTQYF	TGTGCCAGCAGCTCAGACAGGGGGCAGACAGATACGCAGTATTTT
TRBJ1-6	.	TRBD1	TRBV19	CASSRHGQGRESPLHF	TGTGCCAGTAGCCGACATGGACAGGGAAGAGAATCACCCCTCCACTTT
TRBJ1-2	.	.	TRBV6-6	CASSYGPSGYTF	TGTGCCAGCAGTTACGGTCCAAGCGGCTACACCTTC
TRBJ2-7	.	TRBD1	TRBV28	CASSMGQGKSGEQYF	TGTGCCAGCAGTATGGGACAGGGGAAAAGTGGCGAGCAGTACTTC
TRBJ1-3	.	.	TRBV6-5	CASRFAGAGNTIYF	TGTGCCAGCAGATTTGCAGGGGCTGGAAACACCATATATTTT
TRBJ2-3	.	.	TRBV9	CASSPRQGGGADTQYF	TGTGCCAGCAGCCCCCGTCAAGGTGGCGGTGCAGATACGCAGTATTTT
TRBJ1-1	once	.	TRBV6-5	CASSYNRAEAFF	TGTGCCAGCAGTTATAACCGAGCTGAAGCTTTCTTT